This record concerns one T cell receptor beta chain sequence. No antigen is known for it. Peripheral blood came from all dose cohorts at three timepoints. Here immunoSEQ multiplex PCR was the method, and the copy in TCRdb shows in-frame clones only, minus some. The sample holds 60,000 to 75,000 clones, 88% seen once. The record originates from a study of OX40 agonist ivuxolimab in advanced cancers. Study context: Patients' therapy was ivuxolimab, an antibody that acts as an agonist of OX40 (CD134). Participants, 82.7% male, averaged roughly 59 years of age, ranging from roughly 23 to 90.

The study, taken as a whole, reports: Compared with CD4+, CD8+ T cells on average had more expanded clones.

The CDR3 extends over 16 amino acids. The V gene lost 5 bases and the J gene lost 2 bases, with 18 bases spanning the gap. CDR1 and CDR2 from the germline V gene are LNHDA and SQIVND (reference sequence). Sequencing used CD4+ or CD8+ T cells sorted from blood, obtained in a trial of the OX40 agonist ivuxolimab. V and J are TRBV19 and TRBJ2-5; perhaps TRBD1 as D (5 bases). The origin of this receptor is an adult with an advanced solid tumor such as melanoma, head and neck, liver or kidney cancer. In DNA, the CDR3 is TGTGCCAGTAGTCCTCACCCAGGGATCGGACAAGAGACCCAGTACTTC. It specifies CASSPHPGIGQETQYF.